Shown below are 4 T cell receptor beta chains from a single sample sequenced in a study of blood T cell repertoires in COVID-19 (dated by TCRdb to the early 2020s). The method behind the library was the immunoSEQ multiplex PCR assay. Not all clones reach the TCRdb copy of this immuneACCESS table, which keeps in-frame sequences only. Checked studies attribute under half of the gap to unresolved V genes and leave the rest unexplained. In this sample the table shows about 270,000 clones, around nine tenths of which occur a single time. The ten most abundant clones make up about 8.7% of the sample. Source material: peripheral blood. The receptor set was obtained from a man between 35 and 55 years old with active or convalescent COVID-19.

This rearrangement joins TRBV6-1 to TRBJ1-6, with 8 bases that match TRBD1. This CDR3 has 16 amino acids. CDR1 MNHNS and CDR2 SASEGT come from the germline V gene. V lost 4 bases, J lost 0 bases, and 2 bases stayed unmatched. CDR3 loop: CASSVQGDSYNSPLHF. CDR3 sequence (DNA): TGTGCCAGCAGTGTACAGGGGGACTCCTATAATTCACCCCTCCACTTT.

This clone was recorded once. The chain joins TRBV6-6 to TRBJ1-2; TRBD1 matches 11 bases. This CDR3 comprises 15 residues. CDR1 and CDR2 (germline): MNHNY, SVGAGI (reference sequence). Losses at the gene ends were 5 bases for V and 7 bases for J; bases not matched to a gene: 9. The CDR3 sequence: CASSGTGGQGSGYTF. DNA of the CDR3: TGTGCCAGCAGTGGGACAGGGGGACAGGGTAGTGGCTACACCTTC.

The chain has TRBV28 and TRBJ2-3; the match to TRBD1 covers 7 bases. CDR1 is MDHEN, CDR2 SYDVKM, per germline. There are 12 residues in the CDR3. J gave up 6 bases and V 8 bases, and 5 bases lay outside the gene matches. The CDR3 here is CASEGQTDTQYF. The DNA for the CDR3 is TGTGCCAGCGAGGGACAGACGGATACGCAGTATTTT.

The V and J genes are TRBV7-2 and TRBJ2-1, with a weak D call TRBD1 (6 bases). The V gene lost 5 bases and the J gene lost 5 bases, with 13 bases spanning the gap. Germline-derived CDR1 and CDR2 are SGHTA and FQGNSA. The CDR3 consists of 14 residues. CDR3 residues: CASSLGTWHNEQFF. DNA of the CDR3: TGTGCCAGCAGCCTGGGGACATGGCACAATGAGCAGTTCTTC.